These 29 T cell receptor beta chains were sequenced from one sample in a study of graft-versus-host responses after intestinal transplantation (dated by TCRdb to the early 2020s). Explained via the paper, the time point label denotes: cells obtained before transplantation from donor or recipient. No antigen has been identified for these receptors. Library preparation employed the immunoSEQ multiplex PCR assay. In its TCRdb copy, this immuneACCESS table keeps in-frame sequences only and misses some clones. Where compared with another copy, unresolved V genes explain less than half of these, and the others have no known cause. The sample table lists about 120,000 clones, approximately 95% of them with a count of one. More than 0.1% of the sample goes to the ten largest clones. Here the sequenced sample was unstimulated CD4+ T cells sorted from spleen or lymph node cells, taken before intestinal transplant. All receptors derive from a human donor who received an intestinal transplant.

This clone was detected only once. The rearrangement links TRBV5-1 to TRBJ2-5, with unresolved D. V was clipped by 4 bases and J by 4 bases, with 14 bases between them. Germline CDR1 and CDR2: SGHRS and YFSETQ. This CDR3 region has 14 residues. The chain's CDR3 is CASSLLVLRETQYF. The DNA of the CDR3 is TGCGCCAGCAGCCTCCTCGTTCTCCGAGAGACCCAGTACTTC. Based on the CDR3 plus reference TRBV5-1 and TRBJ2-5, the full variable domain is KAGVTQTPRYLIKTRGQQVTLSCSPISGHRSVSWYQQTPGQGLQFLFEYFSETQRNKGNFPGRFSGRQFSNSRSEMNVSTLELGDSALYLCASSLLVLRETQYFGPGTRLLVL.

The rearrangement links TRBV15 to TRBJ1-4; unclear D gene. Germline V lookup: CDR1 LNHNV, CDR2 YYDKDF (reference sequence). The V end was cut by 3 bases, the J end by 7 bases, with 6 bases between. The CDR3 length is 12 residues. CDR3 in amino acids: CATSRNIEKLFF. CDR3 bases: TGTGCCACCAGCAGGAATATTGAAAAACTGTTTTTT.

The chain carries TRBV19 and TRBJ1-2; 7 bases are a match to TRBD1. This CDR3 is 12 amino acids long. Trimming took 11 bases from V and 0 from J; bases not matched to a gene: 3. Germline assignment: CDR1 LNHDA and CDR2 SQIVND (reference sequence). CDR3 sequence: CAETGANYGYTF. Here the CDR3 DNA reads TGTGCCGAAACAGGGGCTAACTATGGCTACACCTTC.

This clone was picked up one time. V is TRBV4-1 and J is TRBJ1-4, with TRBD1 matching 7 bases. CDR3 length equals 16 residues. V gave up 0 bases and J gave up 6 bases; unmatched junction bases: 7. Germline V CDR1 and CDR2: MGHRA, YSYEKL. CDR3 residues: CASSQDRRGRHEKLFF. The DNA for the CDR3 is TGCGCCAGCAGCCAAGATCGGAGGGGGCGTCATGAAAAACTGTTTTTT.

A single count supports this clone. The chain employs TRBV11-2 and TRBJ2-1; the match to TRBD1 covers 7 bases. Germline V gives CDR1 SGHAT, CDR2 FQNNGV. The CDR3 has 15 amino acids. V shed 4 bases and J 3 bases; nucleotides not matched to a gene: 6. Here the CDR3 reads CASSSRQGHYNEQFF. DNA of the CDR3: TGTGCCAGCAGCTCCCGACAGGGCCACTACAATGAGCAGTTCTTC.

This clone has only one observation. The chain combines TRBV6-1 with TRBJ2-5; TRBD2 agrees at 11 bases. In germline, CDR1 is MNHNS, CDR2 SASEGT. The CDR3 runs to 20 residues. The trim removed 0 bases at V and 5 bases at J, leaving 17 bases unmatched. The CDR3 DNA reads TGTGCCAGCAGTGAAGCGCTTCGGGGTAGCGGGAGGGCCATTCGGGAGACCCAGTACTTC. Translating it yields CASSEALRGSGRAIRETQYF.

V and J are TRBV6-6 and TRBJ2-7, with TRBD2 matching 9 bases. Trimming cost V 9 bases and J 2 bases; bases outside gene matches: 8. The germline V gene encodes CDR1 MNHNY and CDR2 SVGAGI (reference sequence). The length of the CDR3 is 14 residues. The DNA of the CDR3 is TGTGCCAGTTACCGGACTAGCGAGGCCTACGAGCAGTACTTC. This codes for CASYRTSEAYEQYF.

Written as DNA, the CDR3 is TGTGCCAGCAGTCAAGACAGGATCTACGAGCAGTACTTC. Protein: CASSQDRIYEQYF. This chain links TRBV2 with TRBJ2-7; D possibly corresponds to TRBD1 (6 bases). Trimming pared 5 bases from V and 3 bases from J, leaving 11 bases between. This CDR3 region has 13 residues. Germline V gene sequence: CDR1 SNHLY, CDR2 FYNNEI.

J is TRBJ2-7 and V is TRBV10-1; a weak D match, TRBD1 (6 bases). There are 15 residues in the CDR3. Germline V gene lookup returns CDR1 WNHNN and CDR2 SYGVQD (reference sequence). The ends were cut back, 6 bases at V and 2 bases at J, with 17 bases in the middle. CDR3 DNA sequence: TGCGCCAGCAGGGAAGCCCCAGGGGATACCTACGAGCAGTACTTC. It yields the protein CASREAPGDTYEQYF.

The chain joins TRBV5-1 to TRBJ2-1; D may be TRBD2 (5 bases). CDR1 and CDR2 (germline): SGHRS, YFSETQ. Deletions cut 0 bases from V and 2 bases from J, with 9 bases between. The CDR3 extends over 15 amino acids. Here the CDR3 DNA reads TGCGCCAGCAGCTTGGTGGGAGCAACCTACAATGAGCAGTTCTTC. Translated: CASSLVGATYNEQFF.

V and J are TRBV6-5 and TRBJ1-1; TRBD1 is a possible D gene (5 bases). Trimming took off 6 bases at V and 5 bases at J, with 10 bases between the two ends. Germline V gene data show CDR1 as MNHEY and CDR2 as SVGAGI. The CDR3 consists of 12 residues. CDR3 sequence (DNA): TGTGCCAGCAGGGGACGGCGGACTGAAGCTTTCTTT. This sequence encodes CASRGRRTEAFF.

The chain combines TRBV30 with TRBJ1-2; the D is unclear. Trimming cost V 4 bases and J 3 bases, with 18 bases left between them. The length of the CDR3 is 15 residues. Germline V gene lookup returns CDR1 GTSNPN and CDR2 SVGIG (reference sequence). In DNA form, the CDR3 reads TGTGCCTGGAACCCGGGGATACGGGATCACTATGGCTACACCTTC. This sequence encodes CAWNPGIRDHYGYTF.

The chain carries TRBV2 and TRBJ1-1; D is perhaps TRBD1 (5 bases). Germline V lookup: CDR1 SNHLY, CDR2 FYNNEI. The V end lost 2 bases, the J end lost 1 base, and 11 bases lay between the germline ends. This CDR3 region has 15 residues. The DNA for the CDR3 is TGTGCCAGCAGTGAACGGCAGGGAAGGAACACTGAAGCTTTCTTT. This sequence encodes CASSERQGRNTEAFF. Supplemented by reference TRBV2 and TRBJ1-1, the full variable domain reads EPEVTQTPSHQVTQMGQEVILRCVPISNHLYFYWYRQILGQKVEFLVSFYNNEISEKSEIFDDQFSVERPDGSNFTLKIRSTKLEDSAMYFCASSERQGRNTEAFFGQGTRLTVV.

This sequence joins TRBV14 and TRBJ1-1, with D unresolved. Germline CDR1 and CDR2: SGHDN and FVKESK. V was cut by 1 base and J by 0 bases, with 15 bases left in between. CDR3 size: 17 residues. CDR3 sequence reads: CASSQAGRMGMNTEAFF. The CDR3, as DNA: TGTGCCAGCAGCCAAGCAGGACGGATGGGGATGAACACTGAAGCTTTCTTT.

This chain joins TRBV30 and TRBJ2-5; no clear D gene. Trimming took off 1 base at V and 3 bases at J, with 21 bases between the two ends. This CDR3 comprises 17 residues. The germline gives CDR1 GTSNPN, CDR2 SVGIG (reference sequence). CDR3 in DNA: TGTGCCTGGAGTGGGGGTTTAGGTTTGGAGCGTAAAGAGACCCAGTACTTC. It yields the protein CAWSGGLGLERKETQYF. Drawing the rest from reference TRBV30 and TRBJ2-5, the complete variable domain is SQTIHQWPATLVQPVGSPLSLECTVEGTSNPNLYWYRQAAGRGLQLLFYSVGIGQISSEVPQNLSASRPQDRQFILSSKKLLLSDSGFYLCAWSGGLGLERKETQYFGPGTRLLVL.

V usage is TRBV28 and J usage is TRBJ1-2, with TRBD1 matching over 9 bases. CDR3 size: 14 residues. The V gene's germline CDR1 is MDHEN and CDR2 SYDVKM. The junction had 5 bases not matched to a gene; V was cut back by 6 bases and J by 3 bases. The CDR3 DNA is TGTGCCAGCAGGACCGGGACAGGGTACTATGGCTACACCTTC. It encodes CASRTGTGYYGYTF.

The V gene is TRBV7-8, the J gene TRBJ2-5, with 14 bases identical to TRBD2. With the DNA end fitting TRBJ2-7 better, the J assignment may be wrong. This CDR3 spans 17 amino acids. Germline V gene sequence: CDR1 SGHVS, CDR2 FQNEAQ. CDR3 bases: TGTGCCAGCAGCTTAATGGGACTAGCGGGGGCCCAATACGAGCAGTACTTC. It yields the protein CASSLMGLAGAQYEQYF.

This chain links TRBV6-5 with TRBJ2-5; 9 nucleotides agree with TRBD2. The V segment lost 11 bases and the J segment 5 bases; nucleotides outside the gene matches: 9. The CDR3 runs 13 residues. CDR1 is MNHEY, CDR2 SVGAGI, per germline. The CDR3 DNA reads TGTGCCGCTGGGCGGGAGGGCCGGGAGACCCAGTACTTC. This gives the protein CAAGREGRETQYF.

The rearrangement uses TRBV19 and TRBJ2-5; 8 nucleotides match TRBD1. Germline lookup yields CDR1 LNHDA and CDR2 SQIVND (reference sequence). V lost 3 bases, J lost 3 bases, and 6 bases stayed unmatched. The length of the CDR3 is 15 residues. This chain's CDR3 is CASSMGTGGKETQYF. The CDR3 bases are TGTGCCAGTAGTATGGGGACAGGTGGCAAAGAGACCCAGTACTTC.

V and J are TRBV18 and TRBJ2-5; 7 bases fit TRBD2. The end of the DNA aligns better with TRBJ2-7, so the J call may be wrong. Germline V gives CDR1 KGHSH, CDR2 LQKENI. This CDR3 spans 15 amino acids. The chain's CDR3 is CASSLDLAASYEQYF. The CDR3 coding sequence is TGTGCCAGCTCTCTTGATCTAGCGGCATCCTACGAGCAGTACTTC.

The sample holds a few counts of this clone. The chain carries TRBV10-2 and TRBJ1-2, with D unclear. V was trimmed by 5 bases and J by 2 bases, leaving 9 bases between them. The CDR3 length is 13 residues. The germline CDR1 and CDR2 sequences are WSHSY and SAAADI. CDR3 nucleotide sequence: TGCGCCAGCAGTCGGCAGATCAACTATGGCTACACCTTC. Translation gives CASSRQINYGYTF.

The chain carries TRBV29-1 and TRBJ2-3, with TRBD2 matching 13 bases. Trimming took 6 bases from V and 5 from J; bases not matched to a gene: 14. The CDR3 spans 17 residues. CDR1 SQVTM and CDR2 ANQGSEA come from the germline V gene. In nucleotides, the CDR3 is TGCAGCGTAGGGGGGCTACTAGCGGGAGGGCTAGGAGATACGCAGTATTTT. This sequence encodes CSVGGLLAGGLGDTQYF.

V usage is TRBV11-3 and J usage is TRBJ2-7, with 9 bases that match TRBD1. In germline, CDR1 is SGHNT, CDR2 YENEEA. There are 13 residues in the CDR3. V lost 5 bases and J lost 3; bases outside the gene matches: 2. In nucleotides, the CDR3 is TGTGCCAGCAGCCCGGACAGGGGCTACGAGCAGTACTTC. It encodes CASSPDRGYEQYF. The whole variable domain, filled in from reference TRBV11-3 and TRBJ2-7, reads EAGVVQSPRYKIIEKKQPVAFWCNPISGHNTLYWYLQNLGQGPELLIRYENEEAVDDSQLPKDRFSAERLKGVDSTLKIQPAELGDSAVYLCASSPDRGYEQYFGPGTRLTVT.

The table lists this clone with a count of one. The chain is built from TRBV2 and TRBJ1-1, with TRBD1 matching 7 bases. CDR3 size: 14 residues. The germline gives CDR1 SNHLY, CDR2 FYNNEI. The V segment lost 7 bases and the J segment 2 bases; nucleotides outside the gene matches: 7. Here the CDR3 reads CASTNRGLNTEAFF. The CDR3 DNA is TGTGCCAGCACCAACAGGGGACTAAACACTGAAGCTTTCTTT.

The genes are TRBV11-2 and TRBJ2-1, with 9 bases aligning to TRBD2. Germline lookup yields CDR1 SGHAT and CDR2 FQNNGV. This CDR3 comprises 18 residues. V was clipped by 1 base and J by 9 bases; unmatched bases: 16. The CDR3 DNA is TGTGCCAGCAGCTTAGTTCCCCCGAGGGGAGCGGGAGGAAGTGAGCAGTTCTTC. Its protein is CASSLVPPRGAGGSEQFF.

CDR3 coding DNA: TGTGCCAGTAGTATAGGGCCCGGGGATACGCAGTATTTT. Its protein is CASSIGPGDTQYF. This chain links TRBV19 with TRBJ2-3, with D unclear. This CDR3 is 13 amino acids long. Germline CDR1 reads LNHDA; CDR2 reads SQIVND (reference sequence). V lost 1 base and J lost 6, with 8 bases in between.

V usage is TRBV5-4 and J usage is TRBJ2-1, with D possibly matching TRBD2 (5 bases). V was cut by 4 bases and J by 4 bases, with 15 bases left in between. Germline values: CDR1 SGHNT, CDR2 YYREEE (reference sequence). The CDR3 is made up of 15 amino acids. The CDR3 DNA reads as TGTGCCAGCAGCGTACTAGGCCCCACTTACAATGAGCAGTTCTTC. It specifies CASSVLGPTYNEQFF.

V and J are TRBV6-5 and TRBJ2-7, with TRBD2 as a possible D gene (6 bases). Germline CDR1 is MNHEY and CDR2 is SVGAGI. The CDR3 loop spans 14 amino acids. Trimming took off 6 bases at V and 2 bases at J, with 14 bases between the two ends. CDR3 residues: CASSRRDSAYEQYF. The CDR3 coding sequence is TGTGCCAGCAGCCGAAGGGACTCAGCCTACGAGCAGTACTTC.

The CDR3 DNA reads TGTGCCAGCTCACCACGGGAGACCCAGTACTTC. Translating it yields CASSPRETQYF. J is TRBJ2-5 and V is TRBV18, with no clear D. V lost 1 base, J lost 5 bases, and 2 bases lay in between. The CDR3 runs to 11 residues. In germline, CDR1 is KGHSH, CDR2 LQKENI.